The source of this TCR beta chain is a study of spatial heterogeneity in lung cancer. Time point noted: sample taken at primary tumor resection. Unsorted samples of tumor, nontumor lung or frozen PBMC had their whole RNA sequenced. The approximately 70 donors had untreated early-stage non-small cell lung cancer. The study tagged each TCR cDNA molecule with a unique molecular identifier. TCRdb re-analysed the 5' RACE reads in MiXCR, keeping a single row per CDR3 protein. The sample carries 10,000 to 15,000 distinct CDR3 sequences, over 15% recorded once. The CDR3 has 18 amino acids. V dropped 3 bases and J dropped 2; count of bases not matched to a gene: 8. Germline V gene data show CDR1 as LGHDT and CDR2 as YNNKEL (reference sequence). Worth noting for this clonotype: Its antigen is unidentified.

Study observations and caveats: Blood contained ubiquitous expanded tumor TCRs more at resection than at follow-up.

V gene TRBV3-1 combines with J gene TRBJ2-1; 12 bases line up with TRBD2. The specimen comprised PBMCs, sampled at surgery. The receptor comes from a male donor with early-stage non-small cell lung cancer. CDR3 region: CASSHQPGTSGPYNEQFF. CDR3 in DNA: TGTGCCAGCAGCCATCAACCCGGGACTAGCGGGCCCTACAATGAGCAGTTCTTC.